This T cell receptor beta chain was captured in a study of cytomegalovirus exposure and HLA in healthy donors. Notes on this clone: Antigen: not known.

Overall study results and limits: TCR beta chains numbering some 160 were designated cytomegalovirus-associated. Follow-up analysis seemed to connect common viral pathogens with several of the most significant clusters identified.

It was with 60 Vbeta and 13 Jbeta primers that the PCR ran. Using immunoSEQ multiplex PCR, the repertoire was profiled, and TCRdb retains in-frame clones only, with some absent. The sample yields roughly 110,000 clones, around 75% seen once. With 1 base removed from V and 3 bases from J, the gap between germline ends came to 6 bases. This CDR3 is 13 amino acids long. Germline V gene sequence: CDR1 MDHEN, CDR2 SYDVKM. This receptor was obtained from a male donor in good health and CMV-seropositive. The genes are TRBV28 and TRBJ2-5, with D possibly TRBD2 on 5 matching bases. Sequenced input: PBMCs. The CDR3: CASSLYGEETQYF. Here the CDR3 DNA reads TGTGCCAGCAGTTTATACGGGGAAGAGACCCAGTACTTC.